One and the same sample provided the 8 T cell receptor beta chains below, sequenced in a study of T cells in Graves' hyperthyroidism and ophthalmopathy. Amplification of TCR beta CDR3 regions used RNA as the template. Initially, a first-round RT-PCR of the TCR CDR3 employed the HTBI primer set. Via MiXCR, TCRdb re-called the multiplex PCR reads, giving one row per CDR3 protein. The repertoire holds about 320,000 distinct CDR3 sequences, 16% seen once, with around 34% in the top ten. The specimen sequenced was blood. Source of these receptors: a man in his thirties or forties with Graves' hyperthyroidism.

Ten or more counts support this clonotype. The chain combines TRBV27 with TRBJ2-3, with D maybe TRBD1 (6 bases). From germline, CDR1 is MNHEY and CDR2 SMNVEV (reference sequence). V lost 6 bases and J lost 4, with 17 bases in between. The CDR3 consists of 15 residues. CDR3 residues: CASRFPQGSADTQYF. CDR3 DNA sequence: TGTGCCAGCAGGTTCCCACAGGGAAGTGCAGATACGCAGTATTTT.

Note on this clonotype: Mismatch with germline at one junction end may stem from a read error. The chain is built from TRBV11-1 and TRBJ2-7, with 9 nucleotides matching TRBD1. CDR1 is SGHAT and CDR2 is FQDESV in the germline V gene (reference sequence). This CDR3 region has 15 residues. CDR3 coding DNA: TGTGCCAGCAGCTTACCGGGACAGGGACCCTACGAGCAGCACTTC. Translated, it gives CASSLPGQGPYEQHF.

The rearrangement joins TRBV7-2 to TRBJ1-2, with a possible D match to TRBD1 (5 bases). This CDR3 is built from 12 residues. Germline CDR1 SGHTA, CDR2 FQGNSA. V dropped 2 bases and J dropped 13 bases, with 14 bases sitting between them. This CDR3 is CASSLSVGGATF. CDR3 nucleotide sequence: TGTGCCAGCAGCTTAAGTGTCGGGGGAGCCACCTTC. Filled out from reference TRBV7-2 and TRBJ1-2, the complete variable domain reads GAGVSQSPSNKVTEKGKDVELRCDPISGHTALYWYRQSLGQGLEFLIYFQGNSAPDKSGLPSDRFSAERTGGSVSTLTIQRTQQEDSAVYLCASSLSVGGATFGSGTRLTVV.

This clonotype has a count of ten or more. The CDR3 nucleotides read TGTGCCAGCAGCTTGCGGGCAGGGGGCGAGGGGACCCAGTACTTC. Its translation is CASSLRAGGEGTQYF. J is TRBJ2-5 and V is TRBV7-2, with 8 bases aligning to TRBD1. The trim removed 3 bases at V and 7 bases at J, leaving 10 bases unmatched. The CDR3 spans 15 residues. CDR1 SGHTA and CDR2 FQGNSA come from the germline V gene.

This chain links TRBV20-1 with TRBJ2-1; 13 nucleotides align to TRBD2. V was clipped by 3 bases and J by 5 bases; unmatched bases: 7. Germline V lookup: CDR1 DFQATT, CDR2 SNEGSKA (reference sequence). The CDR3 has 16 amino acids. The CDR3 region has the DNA TGCAGTGCTAGCGGGACTAGCGGGACCATTAACAATGAGCAGTTCTTC. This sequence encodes CSASGTSGTINNEQFF.

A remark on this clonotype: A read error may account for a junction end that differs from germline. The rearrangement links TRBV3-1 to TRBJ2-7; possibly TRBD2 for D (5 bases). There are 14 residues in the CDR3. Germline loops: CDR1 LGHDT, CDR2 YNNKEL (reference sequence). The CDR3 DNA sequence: TGTGCCAGCGGCCAAGATCCGGGGACCTACGAGCAGTACTTC. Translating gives CASGQDPGTYEQYF.

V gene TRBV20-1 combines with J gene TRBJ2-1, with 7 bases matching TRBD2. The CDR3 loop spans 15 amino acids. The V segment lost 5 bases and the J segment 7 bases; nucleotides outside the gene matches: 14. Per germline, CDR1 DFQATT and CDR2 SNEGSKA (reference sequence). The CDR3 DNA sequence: TGCAGTGCTTCAAAAGGGGCGGGAGTTCGGAATGAGCAGTTCTTC. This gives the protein CSASKGAGVRNEQFF.

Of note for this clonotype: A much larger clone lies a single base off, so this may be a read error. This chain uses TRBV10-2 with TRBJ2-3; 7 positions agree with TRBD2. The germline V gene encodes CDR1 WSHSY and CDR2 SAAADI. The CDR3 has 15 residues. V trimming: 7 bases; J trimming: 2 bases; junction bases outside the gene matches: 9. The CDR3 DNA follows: TGCGCCAGCAACGGAGCTAGCGGAAACACAGATACGCAGTATTTT. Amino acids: CASNGASGNTDTQYF.